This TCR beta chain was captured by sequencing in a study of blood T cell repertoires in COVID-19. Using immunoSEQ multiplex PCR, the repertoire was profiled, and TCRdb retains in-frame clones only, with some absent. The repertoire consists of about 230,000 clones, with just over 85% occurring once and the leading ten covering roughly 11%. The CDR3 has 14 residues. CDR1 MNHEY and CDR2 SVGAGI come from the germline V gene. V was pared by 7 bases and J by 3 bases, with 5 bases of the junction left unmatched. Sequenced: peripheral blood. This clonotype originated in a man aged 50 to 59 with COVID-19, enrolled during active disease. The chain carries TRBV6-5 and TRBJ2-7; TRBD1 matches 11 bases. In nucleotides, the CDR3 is TGTGCCAGCAACTCGGGGACAGGGGGCTACGAGCAGTACTTC. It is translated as CASNSGTGGYEQYF.